These T cell receptor beta chains were read from a single sample in a study of T cell responses to AZD1222 COVID-19 vaccine. The data were produced by immunoSEQ multiplex PCR, yet TCRdb's version contains in-frame clones alone and is incomplete. This sample has some 120,000 clones, with 88% found just once. The sample in question was peripheral blood, obtained on day 0 of MenACWY control vaccination. These receptors were obtained from an adult in good health. Both conserved end residues are part of each CDR3. Each record gives: V gene, D gene, clone size, J gene, CDR3 length, CDR3 protein, CDR3 DNA. The D gene is left open where the match is weak. The listing skips clone size in some rows; elsewhere it reads once, few, many or a size class.

V gene: TRBV3-1/TRBV3-2
D gene: TRBD2
clone size: -
J gene: TRBJ2-1
CDR3 length: 14
CDR3 protein: CASSQDLTSTEQFF
CDR3 DNA: TGTGCCAGCAGCCAAGATTTGACTAGCACTGAGCAGTTCTTC

V gene: TRBV3-1/TRBV3-2
D gene: -
clone size: -
J gene: TRBJ2-7
CDR3 length: 12
CDR3 protein: CASSTLVSEQYF
CDR3 DNA: TGTGCCAGCAGCACACTAGTTTCCGAGCAGTACTTC

V gene: TRBV5-1
D gene: -
clone size: once
J gene: TRBJ2-1
CDR3 length: 23
CDR3 protein: CASSFRPGRIGVSGGNSYNEQFF
CDR3 DNA: TGCGCCAGCAGCTTCCGGCCAGGGAGGATCGGAGTCTCCGGGGGCAACTCCTACAATGAGCAGTTCTTC

V gene: TRBV11-2
D gene: -
clone size: -
J gene: TRBJ1-5
CDR3 length: 16
CDR3 protein: CASSLVGVSASQPQHF
CDR3 DNA: TGTGCCAGCAGCTTAGTCGGTGTATCGGCGAGTCAGCCCCAGCATTTT

V gene: TRBV19
D gene: TRBD1
clone size: once
J gene: TRBJ1-2
CDR3 length: 16
CDR3 protein: CASKTNTGTALHGYTF
CDR3 DNA: TGTGCCAGTAAAACCAATACCGGGACAGCCCTCCATGGCTACACCTTC

V gene: TRBV6-5
D gene: TRBD1
clone size: -
J gene: TRBJ1-6
CDR3 length: 13
CDR3 protein: CASRVGQNSPLHF
CDR3 DNA: TGTGCCAGCAGAGTGGGACAGAATTCACCCCTCCACTTT

V gene: TRBV2
D gene: -
clone size: -
J gene: TRBJ1-4
CDR3 length: 17
CDR3 protein: CASSEAWPEAIYEKLFF
CDR3 DNA: TGTGCCAGCAGTGAAGCGTGGCCCGAAGCGATTTACGAAAAACTGTTTTTT

V gene: TRBV2
D gene: -
clone size: -
J gene: TRBJ1-1
CDR3 length: 11
CDR3 protein: CARNSNTEAFF
CDR3 DNA: TGTGCCAGGAATTCGAACACTGAAGCTTTCTTT

V gene: TRBV27
D gene: TRBD2
clone size: -
J gene: TRBJ2-1
CDR3 length: 20
CDR3 protein: CASSPRGRVEGLAGDNEQFF
CDR3 DNA: TGTGCCAGCAGTCCCAGGGGACGAGTAGAAGGACTAGCGGGAGACAATGAGCAGTTCTTC

V gene: TRBV13
D gene: TRBD1
clone size: -
J gene: TRBJ2-5
CDR3 length: 17
CDR3 protein: CASSLDGWTGRRETQYF
CDR3 DNA: TGTGCCAGCAGCTTAGACGGGTGGACAGGTCGTCGGGAGACCCAGTACTTC

V gene: TRBV7-9
D gene: -
clone size: -
J gene: TRBJ2-2
CDR3 length: 17
CDR3 protein: CASSYWGWSGSTGELFF
CDR3 DNA: TGTGCCAGCAGCTATTGGGGTTGGTCAGGATCCACCGGGGAGCTGTTTTTT

V gene: TRBV19
D gene: -
clone size: -
J gene: TRBJ2-1
CDR3 length: 12
CDR3 protein: CASSLGDNEQFF
CDR3 DNA: TGTGCCAGTAGTTTAGGGGACAATGAGCAGTTCTTC

V gene: TRBV9
D gene: -
clone size: -
J gene: TRBJ2-1
CDR3 length: 15
CDR3 protein: CASSGGLLYMDEQFF
CDR3 DNA: TGTGCCAGCAGCGGGGGACTCCTCTATATGGATGAGCAGTTCTTC

V gene: TRBV6-1
D gene: TRBD2
clone size: once
J gene: TRBJ2-2
CDR3 length: 16
CDR3 protein: CASSGGLAGVSGELFF
CDR3 DNA: TGTGCCAGCAGTGGGGGACTAGCGGGAGTATCCGGGGAGCTGTTTTTT

V gene: TRBV3-1/TRBV3-2
D gene: -
clone size: -
J gene: TRBJ1-2
CDR3 length: 12
CDR3 protein: CASSPGYYGYTF
CDR3 DNA: TGTGCCAGCAGCCCAGGGTACTATGGCTACACCTTC

V gene: TRBV30
D gene: -
clone size: -
J gene: TRBJ1-3
CDR3 length: 11
CDR3 protein: CAWIGGNTIYF
CDR3 DNA: TGTGCCTGGATAGGGGGAAACACCATATATTTT

V gene: TRBV28
D gene: TRBD2
clone size: once
J gene: TRBJ2-5
CDR3 length: 13
CDR3 protein: CASFGGGRETQYF
CDR3 DNA: TGTGCCAGCTTCGGGGGGGGACGGGAGACCCAGTACTTC

V gene: TRBV5-1
D gene: TRBD1
clone size: -
J gene: TRBJ2-5
CDR3 length: 16
CDR3 protein: CASSLLASGTGGTQYF
CDR3 DNA: TGCGCCAGCAGCTTATTAGCGTCCGGGACAGGAGGGACCCAGTACTTC